Listed below are T cell receptor beta chains from one sample, sequenced in a study of long-term antiretroviral therapy in people with HIV. Using immunoSEQ multiplex PCR, the repertoire was profiled, and TCRdb retains in-frame clones only, with some absent. The table lists about 29,000 clones, 88% of them singletons. Sequencing used unsorted PBMCs, obtained 0.5 years after starting antiretroviral therapy. These receptors came from a woman between 18 and 29 years old with HIV. CDR3s include the opening cysteine and the closing phenylalanine or tryptophan. Fields, in order: clone size, D gene, V gene, J gene, CDR3 protein. The D gene is left open where the match is weak. Some rows mark clone size as missing; the rest say once, few, many or name a class of expanded clone.

abundance: NA; d_gene: NA; v_gene: TRBV11-2; j_gene: TRBJ2-3; CDR3aa: CASSSWQVGRNTRYF
abundance: NA; d_gene: NA; v_gene: TRBV9; j_gene: TRBJ2-3; CDR3aa: CASSTPPDTQYF
abundance: NA; d_gene: NA; v_gene: TRBV5-1; j_gene: TRBJ2-7; CDR3aa: CASSLGLTGQSSYEQYF
abundance: NA; d_gene: NA; v_gene: TRBV6-6; j_gene: TRBJ2-7; CDR3aa: CASRRTDSDSYEQYF
abundance: NA; d_gene: NA; v_gene: TRBV4-1; j_gene: TRBJ2-7; CDR3aa: CASSQDSAGLTYEQYF
abundance: NA; d_gene: TRBD2; v_gene: TRBV10-3; j_gene: TRBJ2-3; CDR3aa: CAISGLAGETDTQYF
abundance: NA; d_gene: NA; v_gene: TRBV5-4; j_gene: TRBJ1-3; CDR3aa: CASSEAGQLHSGNTIYF
abundance: NA; d_gene: TRBD1; v_gene: TRBV7-2; j_gene: TRBJ2-7; CDR3aa: CASRRTGSSYEQYF
abundance: NA; d_gene: NA; v_gene: TRBV7-9; j_gene: TRBJ2-1; CDR3aa: CASSLDAGYNEQFF
abundance: once; d_gene: NA; v_gene: TRBV6-4; j_gene: TRBJ2-1; CDR3aa: CASSDTWGTGSNEQFF
abundance: NA; d_gene: NA; v_gene: TRBV6-5; j_gene: TRBJ1-1; CDR3aa: CASTDGGAGTEAFF
abundance: NA; d_gene: TRBD1; v_gene: TRBV9; j_gene: TRBJ1-1; CDR3aa: CASSVGAGGHMNTEAFF
abundance: NA; d_gene: NA; v_gene: TRBV6-5; j_gene: TRBJ2-3; CDR3aa: CASSFETAPDTQYF
abundance: NA; d_gene: TRBD2; v_gene: TRBV15; j_gene: TRBJ2-7; CDR3aa: CATSLKRGTKSEQYF
abundance: NA; d_gene: TRBD2; v_gene: TRBV27; j_gene: TRBJ2-3; CDR3aa: CASSFSASGSTDTQYF
abundance: NA; d_gene: TRBD1; v_gene: TRBV11-2; j_gene: TRBJ1-1; CDR3aa: CASSLAGQGVGTEAFF
abundance: NA; d_gene: TRBD1; v_gene: TRBV4-3; j_gene: TRBJ1-4; CDR3aa: CASSQEGAGTGVEKLFF
abundance: NA; d_gene: TRBD1; v_gene: TRBV2; j_gene: TRBJ1-5; CDR3aa: CASSDQTGGRQPQHF
abundance: NA; d_gene: NA; v_gene: TRBV14; j_gene: TRBJ2-7; CDR3aa: CASSITGRLDNYEQYF
abundance: NA; d_gene: TRBD1; v_gene: TRBV7-3; j_gene: TRBJ1-4; CDR3aa: CASSLNGGQGLNEKLFF
abundance: few; d_gene: NA; v_gene: TRBV6-5; j_gene: TRBJ1-4; CDR3aa: CASSQVSVDEKLFF
abundance: few; d_gene: NA; v_gene: TRBV7-9; j_gene: TRBJ2-7; CDR3aa: CASSFSAGLRYEQYF
abundance: NA; d_gene: TRBD1; v_gene: TRBV11-2; j_gene: TRBJ2-3; CDR3aa: CASSLGPIWTGAGTDTQYF
abundance: NA; d_gene: TRBD2; v_gene: TRBV7-2; j_gene: TRBJ2-7; CDR3aa: CASSQGTGLAGEAYEQYF
abundance: NA; d_gene: NA; v_gene: TRBV20-1; j_gene: TRBJ2-7; CDR3aa: CNVGDLYEQYF
abundance: once; d_gene: NA; v_gene: TRBV10-3; j_gene: TRBJ1-1; CDR3aa: CAISSKGPGMPFF
abundance: NA; d_gene: NA; v_gene: TRBV19; j_gene: TRBJ2-1; CDR3aa: CASVDPGLKNEQFF
abundance: NA; d_gene: NA; v_gene: TRBV6-1; j_gene: TRBJ2-7; CDR3aa: CASSEARTYEQYF
abundance: NA; d_gene: NA; v_gene: TRBV6-6; j_gene: TRBJ1-3; CDR3aa: CASAVSSGNTIYF
abundance: NA; d_gene: NA; v_gene: TRBV27; j_gene: TRBJ2-7; CDR3aa: CASSFERGPDSYEQYF
abundance: NA; d_gene: TRBD2; v_gene: TRBV7-2; j_gene: TRBJ2-1; CDR3aa: CASSLERDGEQFF
abundance: NA; d_gene: NA; v_gene: TRBV19; j_gene: TRBJ2-1; CDR3aa: CASSGTLYNEQFF
abundance: NA; d_gene: TRBD2; v_gene: TRBV29-1; j_gene: TRBJ2-7; CDR3aa: CSVGLAGNYEQYF
abundance: NA; d_gene: TRBD1; v_gene: TRBV4-1; j_gene: TRBJ1-3; CDR3aa: CASSPQGASSGNTIYF
abundance: NA; d_gene: NA; v_gene: TRBV4-2; j_gene: TRBJ2-3; CDR3aa: CASSQERRSTDTQYF
abundance: NA; d_gene: TRBD1; v_gene: TRBV7-2; j_gene: TRBJ1-2; CDR3aa: CASSISQGNNYGYTF
abundance: NA; d_gene: NA; v_gene: TRBV12-2; j_gene: TRBJ2-1; CDR3aa: CASRLASRSGPPLF
abundance: NA; d_gene: TRBD2; v_gene: TRBV4-1; j_gene: TRBJ2-3; CDR3aa: CASSPLRGGAGGDTRSLLTQYF
abundance: NA; d_gene: NA; v_gene: TRBV27; j_gene: TRBJ2-7; CDR3aa: CASSPIGSAYEQYF
abundance: NA; d_gene: TRBD2; v_gene: TRBV19; j_gene: TRBJ2-7; CDR3aa: CASSPRGTTHSDEQYF
abundance: NA; d_gene: NA; v_gene: TRBV11-2; j_gene: TRBJ1-3; CDR3aa: CASSPYRSSGNTIYF
abundance: NA; d_gene: TRBD2; v_gene: TRBV7-3; j_gene: TRBJ2-1; CDR3aa: CASSSPTSDEQFF
abundance: NA; d_gene: NA; v_gene: TRBV11-2; j_gene: TRBJ2-7; CDR3aa: CASSLDGRGYEQYF
abundance: few; d_gene: NA; v_gene: TRBV27; j_gene: TRBJ2-7; CDR3aa: CASRTQAAYEQYF
abundance: NA; d_gene: NA; v_gene: TRBV5-6; j_gene: TRBJ2-1; CDR3aa: CASSSGPGLGEQFF
abundance: NA; d_gene: NA; v_gene: TRBV6-5; j_gene: TRBJ2-3; CDR3aa: CASNDRKSGTDTQYF
abundance: once; d_gene: NA; v_gene: TRBV7-2; j_gene: TRBJ1-1; CDR3aa: CASSKIAGQFMLAEAFF
abundance: few; d_gene: NA; v_gene: TRBV6-5; j_gene: TRBJ1-2; CDR3aa: CASSLVGDGYTF
abundance: once; d_gene: NA; v_gene: TRBV19; j_gene: TRBJ2-7; CDR3aa: CASSIVSEGAGSYEQYF